In its sample, the clone carrying this T cell receptor beta chain was seen many times. Its cognate antigen is unknown. Some clones are missing from TCRdb's copy, which holds only in-frame ones; the method was immunoSEQ multiplex PCR. The data list more than 40,000 clones, none observed once; 2.2% falls to the top ten. V shed 0 bases, J shed 3 bases, and the junction held 4 bases outside the gene matches. Germline CDR1 reads MNHEY; CDR2 reads SVGAGI. The CDR3 extends over 16 amino acids. This sample is drawn from a study of T cells after posttransplantation cyclophosphamide. Peripheral blood was collected from the related graft donor on the marrow donation day. Study-wide results and caveats: Later post-transplant blood repertoires were often dominated by donor CD8+ memory clones. After PTCy, TRB diversity resembled that of CNI/methotrexate controls.

The sequenced material came from PBMCs. The V call is TRBV6-5, the J call TRBJ2-1; 8 nucleotides agree with TRBD1. The sequence was obtained from a man between 35 and 55 years old in good health, CMV-negative, and a related stem cell transplant donor. The CDR3 reads CASSYSRTGYYNEQFF. The CDR3 DNA is TGTGCCAGCAGTTACTCCCGGACAGGGTACTACAATGAGCAGTTCTTC.